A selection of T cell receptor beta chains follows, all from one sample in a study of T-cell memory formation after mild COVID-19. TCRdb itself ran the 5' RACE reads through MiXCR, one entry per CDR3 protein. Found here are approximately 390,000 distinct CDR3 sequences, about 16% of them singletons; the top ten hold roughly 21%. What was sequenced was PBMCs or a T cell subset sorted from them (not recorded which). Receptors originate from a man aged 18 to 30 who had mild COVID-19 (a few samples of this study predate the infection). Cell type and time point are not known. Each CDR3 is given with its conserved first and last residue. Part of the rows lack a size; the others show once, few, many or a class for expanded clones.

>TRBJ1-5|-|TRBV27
CASSYAEGQPQHF
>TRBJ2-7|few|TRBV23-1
CAGTGGEQYF
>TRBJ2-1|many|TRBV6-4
CASSDRDSSYNEQFF
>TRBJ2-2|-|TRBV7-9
CASSWTGRTGELFF
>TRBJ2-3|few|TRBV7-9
CASSDTRDRASTDTQYF
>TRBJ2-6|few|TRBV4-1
CASSHRKTSGGPPARGANVLTF
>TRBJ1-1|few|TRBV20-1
CSASPIGGAFF
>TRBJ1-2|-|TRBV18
CASSQIQGAIDGYTF
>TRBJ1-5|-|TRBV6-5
CASSYSPTNQPQHF
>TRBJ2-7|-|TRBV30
CAWRTRGPMEQYF
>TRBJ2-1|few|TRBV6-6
CASIPGTARDNEQFF
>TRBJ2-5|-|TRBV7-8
CASSLGPADPETQYF
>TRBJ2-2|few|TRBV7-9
CASSLWGADTGELFF
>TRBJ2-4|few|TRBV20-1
CSARGSSGETKNIQYF
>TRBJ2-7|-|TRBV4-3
CASSQERTELESVSSYEQYF
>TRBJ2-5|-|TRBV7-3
CASSLPGDGGQETQYF
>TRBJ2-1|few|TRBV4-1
CASSHIIGEQFF
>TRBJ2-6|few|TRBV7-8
CASSEGAPTGANVLTF
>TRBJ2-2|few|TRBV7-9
CASSFSGSKFTGELFF
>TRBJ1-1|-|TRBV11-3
CASSRLRQGRNTEAFF
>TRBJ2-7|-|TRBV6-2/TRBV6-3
CASCGGAGTLQDF
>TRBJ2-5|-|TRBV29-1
CSGYPPGGGETQYF
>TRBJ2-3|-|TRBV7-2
CASSFRATSTDTQYF
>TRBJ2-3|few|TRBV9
CASSVAGSADTQYF
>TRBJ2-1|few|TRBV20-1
CSARATGVEQFF
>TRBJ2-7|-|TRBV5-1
CASSPEELDYSYEQYF
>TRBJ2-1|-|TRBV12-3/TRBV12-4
CASNRGTPNEQFF
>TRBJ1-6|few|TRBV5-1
CASSLHEEASPLHF
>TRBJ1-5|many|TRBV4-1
CASSQVSGGLNQPQHF
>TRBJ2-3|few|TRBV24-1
CATSDLRGRGTDTQYF
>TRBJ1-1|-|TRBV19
CASIPLGQGATTEAFF
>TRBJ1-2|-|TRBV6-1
CASSGGSGGYTF
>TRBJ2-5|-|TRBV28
CASSLAYQETQYF
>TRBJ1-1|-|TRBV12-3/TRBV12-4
CASSYHTGWKAFF
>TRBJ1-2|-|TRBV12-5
CASGLVPGASHGYTF
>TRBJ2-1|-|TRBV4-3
CASSWDSNNEQFF
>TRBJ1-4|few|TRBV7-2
CASSRTTGGTNEKLFF
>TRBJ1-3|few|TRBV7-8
CASNRGQTLSGNTIYF
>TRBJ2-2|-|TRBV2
CAIYTGELFF
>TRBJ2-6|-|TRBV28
CASRELYRTGSSGANVLTF
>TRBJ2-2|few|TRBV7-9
CASSPKGQRGTGELFF
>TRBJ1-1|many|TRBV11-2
CASSSNGGGTEAFF
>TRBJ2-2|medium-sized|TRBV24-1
CATAPYGGITGELFF
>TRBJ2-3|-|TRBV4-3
CASSQDMIAVTDTQYF
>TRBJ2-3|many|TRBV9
CASSVAPQGPRDTQYF
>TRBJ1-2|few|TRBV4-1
CASSQDPGALYGYTF
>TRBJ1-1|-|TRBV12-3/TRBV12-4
CASSMLGNTEAFF
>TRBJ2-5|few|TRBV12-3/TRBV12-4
CASSFGRLQETQYF
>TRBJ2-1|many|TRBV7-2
CASSSATTPVFF
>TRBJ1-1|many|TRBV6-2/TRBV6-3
CASSYWDFTEAFF
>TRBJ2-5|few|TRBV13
CASSSTTGAQQETQYF
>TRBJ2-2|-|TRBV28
CASIQAHTGELFF
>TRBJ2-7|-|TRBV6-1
CASTSPGQGAAEQYF
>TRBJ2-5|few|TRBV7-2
CASSLVRGQGTVETQYF
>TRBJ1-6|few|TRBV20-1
CSAFPARDGNSPLHF